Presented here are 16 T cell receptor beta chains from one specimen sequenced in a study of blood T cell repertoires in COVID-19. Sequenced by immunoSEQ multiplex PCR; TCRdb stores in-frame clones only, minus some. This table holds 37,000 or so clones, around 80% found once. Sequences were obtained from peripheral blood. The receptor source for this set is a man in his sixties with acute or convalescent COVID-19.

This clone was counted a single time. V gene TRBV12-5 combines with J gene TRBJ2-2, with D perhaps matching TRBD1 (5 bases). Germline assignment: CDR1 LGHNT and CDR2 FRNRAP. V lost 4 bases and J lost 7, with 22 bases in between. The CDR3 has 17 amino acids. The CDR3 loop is CASGSFHWPGLSGELFF. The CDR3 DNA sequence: TGTGCTAGTGGTTCCTTCCATTGGCCAGGGCTAAGCGGGGAGCTGTTTTTT.

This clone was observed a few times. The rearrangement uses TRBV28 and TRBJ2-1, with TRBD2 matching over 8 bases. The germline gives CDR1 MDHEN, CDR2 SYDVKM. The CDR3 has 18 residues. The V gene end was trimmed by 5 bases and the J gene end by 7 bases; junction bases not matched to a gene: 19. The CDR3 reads CASSAGRREGREGNEQFF. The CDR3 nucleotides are TGTGCCAGCAGTGCCGGTCGTAGGGAGGGCCGGGAGGGTAATGAGCAGTTCTTC.

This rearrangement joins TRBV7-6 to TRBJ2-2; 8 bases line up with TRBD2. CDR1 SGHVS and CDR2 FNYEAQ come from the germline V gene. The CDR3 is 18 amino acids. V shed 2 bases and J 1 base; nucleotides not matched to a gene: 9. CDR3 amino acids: CASSLTSREAWNTGELFF. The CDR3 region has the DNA TGTGCCAGCAGCTTAACCTCGCGGGAGGCCTGGAACACCGGGGAGCTGTTTTTT.

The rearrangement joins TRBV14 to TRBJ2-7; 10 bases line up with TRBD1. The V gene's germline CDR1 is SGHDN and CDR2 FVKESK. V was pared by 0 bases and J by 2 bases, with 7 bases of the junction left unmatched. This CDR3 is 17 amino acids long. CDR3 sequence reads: CASSQDRWDRGTYEQYF. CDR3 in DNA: TGTGCCAGCAGCCAAGATCGTTGGGACAGGGGCACCTACGAGCAGTACTTC.

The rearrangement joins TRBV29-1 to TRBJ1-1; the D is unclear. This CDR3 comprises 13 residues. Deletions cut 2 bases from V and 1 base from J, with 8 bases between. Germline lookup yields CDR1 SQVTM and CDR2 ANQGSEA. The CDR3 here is CSVERTANTEAFF. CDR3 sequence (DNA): TGCAGCGTTGAAAGGACTGCGAACACTGAAGCTTTCTTT. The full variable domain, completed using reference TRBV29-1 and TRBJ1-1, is SAVISQKPSRDICQRGTSLTIQCQVDSQVTMMFWYRQQPGQSLTLIATANQGSEATYESGFVIDKFPISRPNLTFSTLTVSNMSPEDSSIYLCSVERTANTEAFFGQGTRLTVV.

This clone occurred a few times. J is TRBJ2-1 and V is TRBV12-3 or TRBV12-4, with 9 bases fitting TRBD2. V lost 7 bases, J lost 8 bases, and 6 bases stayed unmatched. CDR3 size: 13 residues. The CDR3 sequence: CASNGLASHEQFF. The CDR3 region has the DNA TGTGCCAGCAACGGACTAGCGAGCCATGAGCAGTTCTTC.

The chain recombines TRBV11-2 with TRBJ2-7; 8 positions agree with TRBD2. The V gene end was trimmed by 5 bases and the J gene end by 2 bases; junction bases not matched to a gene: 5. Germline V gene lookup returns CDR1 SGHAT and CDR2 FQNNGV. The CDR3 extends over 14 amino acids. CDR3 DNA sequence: TGTGCCAGCAGCCCCGGTAGCGGGACCTACGAGCAGTACTTC. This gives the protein CASSPGSGTYEQYF.

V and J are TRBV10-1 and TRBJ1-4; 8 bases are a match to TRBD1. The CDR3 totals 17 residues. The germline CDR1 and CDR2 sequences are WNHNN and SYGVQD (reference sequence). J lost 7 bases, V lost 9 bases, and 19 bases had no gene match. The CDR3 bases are TGCGCCAGAGGAGTCCGGGACAGGACGTTAAAGCTTGAAAAACTGTTTTTT. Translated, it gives CARGVRDRTLKLEKLFF.

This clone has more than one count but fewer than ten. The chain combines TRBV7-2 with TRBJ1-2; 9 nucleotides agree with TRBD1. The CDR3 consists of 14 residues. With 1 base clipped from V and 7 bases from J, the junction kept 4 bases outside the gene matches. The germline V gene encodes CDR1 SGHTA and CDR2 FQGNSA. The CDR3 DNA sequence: TGTGCCAGCAGCTTAGGAGGGACAGGGCGTGGCTACACCTTC. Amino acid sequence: CASSLGGTGRGYTF. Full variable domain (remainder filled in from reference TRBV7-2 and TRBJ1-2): GAGVSQSPSNKVTEKGKDVELRCDPISGHTALYWYRQSLGQGLEFLIYFQGNSAPDKSGLPSDRFSAERTGGSVSTLTIQRTQQEDSAVYLCASSLGGTGRGYTFGSGTRLTVV.

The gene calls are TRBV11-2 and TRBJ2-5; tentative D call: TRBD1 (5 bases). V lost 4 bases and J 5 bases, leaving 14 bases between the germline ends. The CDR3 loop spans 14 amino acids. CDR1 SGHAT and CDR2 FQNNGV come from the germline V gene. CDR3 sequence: CASSSKGAPETQYF. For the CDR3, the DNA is TGTGCCAGCAGCTCAAAAGGGGCCCCCGAGACCCAGTACTTC.

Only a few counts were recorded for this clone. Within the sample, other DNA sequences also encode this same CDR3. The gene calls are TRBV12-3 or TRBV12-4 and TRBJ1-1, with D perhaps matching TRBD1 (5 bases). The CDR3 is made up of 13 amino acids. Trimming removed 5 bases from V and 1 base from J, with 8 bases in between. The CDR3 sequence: CASSRTPNTEAFF. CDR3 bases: TGTGCCAGCAGTAGGACACCGAACACTGAAGCTTTCTTT.

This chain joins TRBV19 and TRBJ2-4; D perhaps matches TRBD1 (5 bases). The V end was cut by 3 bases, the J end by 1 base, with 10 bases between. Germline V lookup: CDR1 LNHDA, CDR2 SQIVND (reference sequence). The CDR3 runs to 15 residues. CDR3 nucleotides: TGTGCCAGTAGTATCGTAGGGGTGGCCAAAAACATTCAGTACTTC. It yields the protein CASSIVGVAKNIQYF. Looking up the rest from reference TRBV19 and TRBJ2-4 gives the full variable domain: DGGITQSPKYLFRKEGQNVTLSCEQNLNHDAMYWYRQDPGQGLRLIYYSQIVNDFQKGDIAEGYSVSREKKESFPLTVTSAQKNPTAFYLCASSIVGVAKNIQYFGAGTRLSVL.

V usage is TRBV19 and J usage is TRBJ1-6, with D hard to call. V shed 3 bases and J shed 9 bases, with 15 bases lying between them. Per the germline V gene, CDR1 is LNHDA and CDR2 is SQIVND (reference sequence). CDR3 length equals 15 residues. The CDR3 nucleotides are TGTGCCAGTAGTATCAACCGGGATGATGCTTCACCCCTCCACTTT. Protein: CASSINRDDASPLHF.

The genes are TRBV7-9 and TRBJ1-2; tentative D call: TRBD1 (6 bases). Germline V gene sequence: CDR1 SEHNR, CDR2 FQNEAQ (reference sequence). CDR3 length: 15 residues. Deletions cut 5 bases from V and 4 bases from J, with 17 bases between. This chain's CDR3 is CASSPQEGRGYGYTF. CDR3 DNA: TGTGCCAGCAGCCCCCAGGAAGGCAGGGGCTATGGCTACACCTTC.

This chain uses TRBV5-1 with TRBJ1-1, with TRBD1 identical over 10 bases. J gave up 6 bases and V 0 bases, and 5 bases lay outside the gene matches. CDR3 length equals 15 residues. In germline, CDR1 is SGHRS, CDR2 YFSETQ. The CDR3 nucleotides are TGCGCCAGCAGCTTGGTCTCCGGGACAGGGGCTGAAGCTTTCTTT. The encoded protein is CASSLVSGTGAEAFF. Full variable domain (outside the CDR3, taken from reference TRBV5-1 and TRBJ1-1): KAGVTQTPRYLIKTRGQQVTLSCSPISGHRSVSWYQQTPGQGLQFLFEYFSETQRNKGNFPGRFSGRQFSNSRSEMNVSTLELGDSALYLCASSLVSGTGAEAFFGQGTRLTVV.

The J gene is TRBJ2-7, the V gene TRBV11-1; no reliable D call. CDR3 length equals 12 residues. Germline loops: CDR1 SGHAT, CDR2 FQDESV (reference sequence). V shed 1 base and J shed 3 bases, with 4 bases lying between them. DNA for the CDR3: TGTGCCAGCAGCTTAGATAGCTACGAGCAGTACTTC. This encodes CASSLDSYEQYF. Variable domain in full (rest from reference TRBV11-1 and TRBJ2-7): EAEVAQSPRYKITEKSQAVAFWCDPISGHATLYWYRQILGQGPELLVQFQDESVVDDSQLPKDRFSAERLKGVDSTLKIQPAELGDSAMYLCASSLDSYEQYFGPGTRLTVT.